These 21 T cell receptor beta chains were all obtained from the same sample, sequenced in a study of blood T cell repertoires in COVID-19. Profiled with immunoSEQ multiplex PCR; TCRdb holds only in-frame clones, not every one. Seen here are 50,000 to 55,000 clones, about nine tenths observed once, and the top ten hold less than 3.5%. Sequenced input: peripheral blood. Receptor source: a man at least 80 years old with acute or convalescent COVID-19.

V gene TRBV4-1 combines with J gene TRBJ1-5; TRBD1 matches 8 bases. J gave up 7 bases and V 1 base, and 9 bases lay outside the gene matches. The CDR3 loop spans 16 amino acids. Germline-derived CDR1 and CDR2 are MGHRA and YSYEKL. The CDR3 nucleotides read TGCGCCAGCAGCCAAGTGGAGACAGGGGAGTTCCAGCCCCAGCATTTT. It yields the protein CASSQVETGEFQPQHF.

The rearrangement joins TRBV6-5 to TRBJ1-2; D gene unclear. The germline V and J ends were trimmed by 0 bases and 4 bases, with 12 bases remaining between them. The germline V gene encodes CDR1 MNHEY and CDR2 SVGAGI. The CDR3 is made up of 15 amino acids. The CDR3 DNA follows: TGTGCCAGCAGTTACTCAGAGAGGTTCATCTATGGCTACACCTTC. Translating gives CASSYSERFIYGYTF.

The CDR3 DNA sequence: TGCGCCAGCAGCTTGTACAGCCCCCCGGGACAGCCTAGCACAGATACGCAGTATTTT. Translated: CASSLYSPPGQPSTDTQYF. V gene TRBV5-1 combines with J gene TRBJ2-3; 7 positions agree with TRBD1. V shed 1 base, J shed 0 bases, and the junction held 14 bases outside the gene matches. The CDR3 is 19 amino acids. CDR1 is SGHRS, CDR2 YFSETQ, per germline.

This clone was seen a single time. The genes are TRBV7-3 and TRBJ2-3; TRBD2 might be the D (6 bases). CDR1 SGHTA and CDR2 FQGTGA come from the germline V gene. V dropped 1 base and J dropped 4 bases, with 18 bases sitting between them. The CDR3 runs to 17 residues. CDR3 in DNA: TGTGCCAGCAGCTTAAGTGGAGGGTCAGCTCGGGCAGATACGCAGTATTTT. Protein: CASSLSGGSARADTQYF.

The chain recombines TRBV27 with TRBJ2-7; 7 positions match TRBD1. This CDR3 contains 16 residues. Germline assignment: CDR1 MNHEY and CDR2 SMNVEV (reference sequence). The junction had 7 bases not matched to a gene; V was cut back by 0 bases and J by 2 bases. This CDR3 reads CASSLSARGSTYEQYF. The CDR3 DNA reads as TGTGCCAGCAGTTTATCTGCCAGGGGGTCTACCTACGAGCAGTACTTC.

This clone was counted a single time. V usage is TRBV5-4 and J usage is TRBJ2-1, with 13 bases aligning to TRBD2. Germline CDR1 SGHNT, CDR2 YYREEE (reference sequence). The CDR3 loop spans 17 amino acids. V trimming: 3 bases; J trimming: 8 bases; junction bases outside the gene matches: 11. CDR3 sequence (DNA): TGTGCCAGCAGCTCGGGGACTAGCGGGGCGACTGGGGATGAGCAGTTCTTC. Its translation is CASSSGTSGATGDEQFF.

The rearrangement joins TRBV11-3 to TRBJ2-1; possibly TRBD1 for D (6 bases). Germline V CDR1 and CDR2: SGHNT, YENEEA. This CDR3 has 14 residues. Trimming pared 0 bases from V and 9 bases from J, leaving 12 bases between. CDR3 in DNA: TGTGCCAGCAGCTTAGATGGACAGAGGTTTGAGCAGTTCTTC. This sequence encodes CASSLDGQRFEQFF.

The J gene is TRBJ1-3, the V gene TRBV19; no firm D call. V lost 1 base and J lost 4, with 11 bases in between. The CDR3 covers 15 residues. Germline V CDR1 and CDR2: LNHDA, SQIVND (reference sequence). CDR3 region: CASSIVGSYGNTIYF. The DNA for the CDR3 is TGTGCCAGTAGTATAGTGGGCAGCTACGGAAACACCATATATTTT.

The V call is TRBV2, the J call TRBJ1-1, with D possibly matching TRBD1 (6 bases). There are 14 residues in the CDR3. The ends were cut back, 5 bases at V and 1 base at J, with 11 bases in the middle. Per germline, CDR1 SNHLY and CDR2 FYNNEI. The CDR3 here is CASSKTGRNTEAFF. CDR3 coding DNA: TGTGCCAGCAGTAAAACAGGGAGGAACACTGAAGCTTTCTTT.

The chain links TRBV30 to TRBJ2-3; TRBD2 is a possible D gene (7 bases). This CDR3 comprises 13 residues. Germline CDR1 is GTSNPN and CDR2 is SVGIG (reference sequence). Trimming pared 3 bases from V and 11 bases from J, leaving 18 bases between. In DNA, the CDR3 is TGTGCCTGGAGGCGTGGAGGGGGGGGCGTGCAGTATTTT. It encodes CAWRRGGGGVQYF.

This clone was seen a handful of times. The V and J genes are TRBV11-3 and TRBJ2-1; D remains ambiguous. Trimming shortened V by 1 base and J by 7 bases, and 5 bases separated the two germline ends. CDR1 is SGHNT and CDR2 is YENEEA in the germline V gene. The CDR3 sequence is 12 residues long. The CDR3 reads CASSLARNEQFF. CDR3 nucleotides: TGTGCCAGCAGCTTAGCTCGGAATGAGCAGTTCTTC.

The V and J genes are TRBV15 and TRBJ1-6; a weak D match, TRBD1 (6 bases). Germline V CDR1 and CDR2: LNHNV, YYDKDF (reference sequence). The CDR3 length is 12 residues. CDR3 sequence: CGAGQKNSPLHF. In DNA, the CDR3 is TGTGGAGCGGGACAAAAGAATTCACCCCTCCACTTT.

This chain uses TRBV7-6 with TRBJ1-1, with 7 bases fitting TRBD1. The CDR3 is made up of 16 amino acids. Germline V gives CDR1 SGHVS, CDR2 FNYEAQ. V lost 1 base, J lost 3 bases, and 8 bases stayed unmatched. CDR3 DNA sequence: TGTGCCAGCAGCTTAGGACCAGGGGGGTTGGACACTGAAGCTTTCTTT. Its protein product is CASSLGPGGLDTEAFF.

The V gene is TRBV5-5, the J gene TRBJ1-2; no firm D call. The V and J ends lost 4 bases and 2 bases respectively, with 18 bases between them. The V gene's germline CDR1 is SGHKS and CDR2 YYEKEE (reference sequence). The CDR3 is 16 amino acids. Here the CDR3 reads CASSPEHFAGNYGYTF. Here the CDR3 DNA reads TGTGCCAGCAGCCCTGAGCACTTTGCAGGCAACTATGGCTACACCTTC.

The CDR3 bases are TGTGCCAGCAGTCCTCTAGCGGGGGGATCGTCGGGAGAGACCCAGTACTTC. Residues: CASSPLAGGSSGETQYF. V is TRBV6-6 and J is TRBJ2-5; 11 nucleotides agree with TRBD2. CDR3 length equals 17 residues. J lost 4 bases, V lost 5 bases, and 12 bases had no gene match. Germline V gene data show CDR1 as MNHNY and CDR2 as SVGAGI (reference sequence).

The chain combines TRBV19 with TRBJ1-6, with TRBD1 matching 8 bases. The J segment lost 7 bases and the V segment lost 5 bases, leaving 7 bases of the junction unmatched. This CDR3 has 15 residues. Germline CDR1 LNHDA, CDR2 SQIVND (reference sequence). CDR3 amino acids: CASSSGQGQNSPLHF. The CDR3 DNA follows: TGTGCCAGTAGTTCAGGACAGGGTCAGAATTCACCCCTCCACTTT. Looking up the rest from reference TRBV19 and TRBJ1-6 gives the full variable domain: DGGITQSPKYLFRKEGQNVTLSCEQNLNHDAMYWYRQDPGQGLRLIYYSQIVNDFQKGDIAEGYSVSREKKESFPLTVTSAQKNPTAFYLCASSSGQGQNSPLHFGNGTRLTVT.

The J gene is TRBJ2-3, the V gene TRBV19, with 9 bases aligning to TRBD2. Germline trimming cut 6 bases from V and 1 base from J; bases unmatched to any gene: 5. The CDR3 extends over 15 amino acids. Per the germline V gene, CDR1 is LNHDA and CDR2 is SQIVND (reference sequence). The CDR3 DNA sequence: TGTGCCAGTAGGGTAGCGGGGGCCCGCACAGATACGCAGTATTTT. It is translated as CASRVAGARTDTQYF.

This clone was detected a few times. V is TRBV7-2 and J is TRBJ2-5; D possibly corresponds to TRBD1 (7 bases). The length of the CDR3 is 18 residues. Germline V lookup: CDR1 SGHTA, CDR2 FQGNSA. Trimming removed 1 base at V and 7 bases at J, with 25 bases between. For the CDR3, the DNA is TGTGCCAGCAGCTTAGACGGACAGGCCCCGGGACTCTCGGGGACCCAGTACTTC. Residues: CASSLDGQAPGLSGTQYF.

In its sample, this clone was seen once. The CDR3 region is CASSHRDTEDPFF. CDR3 nucleotides: TGTGCCAGCAGCCACCGGGACACGGAGGATCCTTTCTTT. The rearrangement links TRBV11-2 to TRBJ1-1; D perhaps matches TRBD1 (6 bases). V was shortened by 5 bases and J by 12 bases, with 19 bases between the two germline ends. The CDR3 covers 13 residues. In germline, CDR1 is SGHAT, CDR2 FQNNGV.

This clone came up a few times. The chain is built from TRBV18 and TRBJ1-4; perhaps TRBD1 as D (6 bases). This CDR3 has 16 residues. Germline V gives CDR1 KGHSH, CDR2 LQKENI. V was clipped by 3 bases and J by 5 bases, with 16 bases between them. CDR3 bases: TGTGCCAGCTCACCCGAATCCGGGACACAAAATGAAAAACTGTTTTTT. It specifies CASSPESGTQNEKLFF.

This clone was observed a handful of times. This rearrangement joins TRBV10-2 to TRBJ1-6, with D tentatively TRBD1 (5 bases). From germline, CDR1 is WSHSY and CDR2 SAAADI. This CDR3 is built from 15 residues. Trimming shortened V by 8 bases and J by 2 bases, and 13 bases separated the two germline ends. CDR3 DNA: TGCGCCAGCGAATCAGGGTTCCCCTATAATTCACCCCTCCACTTT. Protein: CASESGFPYNSPLHF.